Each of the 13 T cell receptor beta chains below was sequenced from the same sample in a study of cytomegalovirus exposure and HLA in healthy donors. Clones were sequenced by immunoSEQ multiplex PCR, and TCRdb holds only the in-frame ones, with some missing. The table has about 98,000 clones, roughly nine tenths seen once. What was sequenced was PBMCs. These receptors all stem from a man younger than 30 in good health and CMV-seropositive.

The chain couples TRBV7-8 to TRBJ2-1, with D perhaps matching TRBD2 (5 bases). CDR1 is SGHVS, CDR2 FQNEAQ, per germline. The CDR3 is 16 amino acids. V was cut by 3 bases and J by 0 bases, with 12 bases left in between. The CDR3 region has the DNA TGTGCCAGCAGCTTTTTTACGGGAATCTCCTACAATGAGCAGTTCTTC. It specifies CASSFFTGISYNEQFF.

The DNA for the CDR3 is TGCGCCAGCAGCTTGGTCGCGGGGGCGAACACTGAAGCTTTCTTT. As protein: CASSLVAGANTEAFF. The rearrangement uses TRBV5-1 and TRBJ1-1; possibly TRBD1 for D (6 bases). Trimming took 0 bases from V and 1 from J, leaving 10 bases between them. This CDR3 is built from 15 residues. The V gene's germline CDR1 is SGHRS and CDR2 YFSETQ.

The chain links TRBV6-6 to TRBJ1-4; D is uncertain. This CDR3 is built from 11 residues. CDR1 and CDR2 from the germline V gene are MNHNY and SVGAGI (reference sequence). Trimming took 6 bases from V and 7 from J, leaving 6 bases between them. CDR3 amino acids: CASSRGEKLFF. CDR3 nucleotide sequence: TGTGCCAGCAGCAGAGGTGAAAAACTGTTTTTT.

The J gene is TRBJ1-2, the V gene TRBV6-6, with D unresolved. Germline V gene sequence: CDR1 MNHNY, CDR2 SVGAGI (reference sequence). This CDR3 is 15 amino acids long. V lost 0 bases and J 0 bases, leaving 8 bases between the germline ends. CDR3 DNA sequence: TGTGCCAGCAGTTACTCGAGGGATTCTAACTATGGCTACACCTTC. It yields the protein CASSYSRDSNYGYTF.

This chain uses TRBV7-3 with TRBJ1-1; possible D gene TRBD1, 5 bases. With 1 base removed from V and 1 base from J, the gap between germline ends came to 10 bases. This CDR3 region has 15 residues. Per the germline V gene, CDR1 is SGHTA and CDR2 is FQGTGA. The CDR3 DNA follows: TGTGCCAGCAGCTTAATGCATAGGGGGAACACTGAAGCTTTCTTT. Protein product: CASSLMHRGNTEAFF.

The CDR3 nucleotides read TGTGCCAGCAGCACAGGAGTGGACAGGGTAAGTTCTGGAAACACCATATATTTT. Residues: CASSTGVDRVSSGNTIYF. V and J are TRBV7-2 and TRBJ1-3, with 8 bases matching TRBD1. V lost 5 bases and J lost 1; bases outside the gene matches: 13. In germline, CDR1 is SGHTA, CDR2 FQGNSA. The CDR3 contains 18 residues.

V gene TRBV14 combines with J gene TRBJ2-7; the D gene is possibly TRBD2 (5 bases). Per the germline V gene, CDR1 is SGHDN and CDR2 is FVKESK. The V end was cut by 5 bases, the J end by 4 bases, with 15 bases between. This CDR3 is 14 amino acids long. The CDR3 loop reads CASSAMTGDYEQYF. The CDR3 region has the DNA TGTGCCAGCAGCGCGATGACCGGGGATTACGAGCAGTACTTC.

The CDR3 is CASSPGNQYGYTF. Here the CDR3 DNA reads TGTGCCAGCAGTCCGGGGAATCAATATGGCTACACCTTC. The J gene is TRBJ1-2, the V gene TRBV27; no firm D call. Germline V gives CDR1 MNHEY, CDR2 SMNVEV (reference sequence). Trimming pared 5 bases from V and 5 bases from J, leaving 12 bases between. The CDR3 runs 13 residues.

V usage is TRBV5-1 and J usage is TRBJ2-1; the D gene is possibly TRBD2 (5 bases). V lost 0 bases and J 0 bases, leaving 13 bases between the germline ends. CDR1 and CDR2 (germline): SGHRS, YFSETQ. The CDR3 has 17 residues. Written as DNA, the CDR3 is TGCGCCAGCAGCTTGGCGATTGGACTGAGCTCCTACAATGAGCAGTTCTTC. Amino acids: CASSLAIGLSSYNEQFF.

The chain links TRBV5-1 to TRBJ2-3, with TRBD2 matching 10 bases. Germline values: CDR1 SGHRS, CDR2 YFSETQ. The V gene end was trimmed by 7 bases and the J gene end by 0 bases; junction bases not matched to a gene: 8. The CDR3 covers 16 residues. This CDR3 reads CASGTGTSASTDTQYF. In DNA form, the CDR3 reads TGCGCCAGCGGGACCGGGACTAGCGCTAGCACAGATACGCAGTATTTT.

In DNA, the CDR3 is TGTGCCAGCAGTCCGCTAGCGGGACGGGGTTATGAGCAGTTCTTC. Translated, it gives CASSPLAGRGYEQFF. This sequence joins TRBV6-1 and TRBJ2-1, with TRBD2 matching over 9 bases. Germline V gene sequence: CDR1 MNHNS, CDR2 SASEGT. V trimming: 5 bases; J trimming: 8 bases; junction bases outside the gene matches: 10. This CDR3 is built from 15 residues.

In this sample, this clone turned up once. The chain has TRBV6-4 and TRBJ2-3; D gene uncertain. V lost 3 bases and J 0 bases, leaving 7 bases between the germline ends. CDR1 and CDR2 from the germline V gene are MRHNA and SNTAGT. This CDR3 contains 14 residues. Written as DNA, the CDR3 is TGTGCCAGCAGTGAGGTCGGGAGCACAGATACGCAGTATTTT. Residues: CASSEVGSTDTQYF.

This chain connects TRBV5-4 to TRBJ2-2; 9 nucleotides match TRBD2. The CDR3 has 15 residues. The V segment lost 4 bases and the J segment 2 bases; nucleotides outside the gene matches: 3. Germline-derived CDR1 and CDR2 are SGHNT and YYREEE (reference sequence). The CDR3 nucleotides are TGTGCCAGCAGCCTGACTAGCGGAAACACCGGGGAGCTGTTTTTT. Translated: CASSLTSGNTGELFF.